This note documents a single T cell receptor (beta chain) sequence. This may stem from a read error, because a much larger clone lies one nucleotide away. The CDR3 consists of 16 residues. Germline V lookup: CDR1 SGHRS, CDR2 YFSETQ. This entry is derived from a study of read filtering for tumor transcriptome and immune sequencing. Study-level information: DNase treatment preceded whole-transcriptome library preparation.

Molecular barcoded adaptors covering alpha/delta and beta/gamma chains were used on approximately 400 ng RNA. TCRdb recomputed calls from the reads with MiXCR, one row per CDR3 protein. The sample includes around 140,000 distinct CDR3 sequences, approximately 13% seen only once; the top ten take under 9%. The source material was a population of CD138-negative cells sorted from bone marrow. This receptor was identified in a donor at least 40 years old with multiple myeloma. The chain carries TRBV5-1 and TRBJ2-2, with TRBD1 matching over 7 bases. CDR3: CTSSLARDSNTGELFF. The CDR3 nucleotides read TGCACCAGCAGCTTGGCCCGGGACAGCAACACCGGGGAGCTGTTTTTT.